These 10 T cell receptor beta chains were sequenced from one sample in a study of blood T cells in healthy people across ages. The use of a sample-barcoded 5' primer and a J-beta primer mix characterized a second PCR of roughly 7 to 12 cycles. TCRdb reprocessed the 5' RACE reads with MiXCR, giving one entry per CDR3 protein. The table shows 1,500,000 or so distinct CDR3 sequences, with 45% to 70% occurring only once. Sequenced: blood. The receptors derive from a man aged 18 to 35 in good health.

This chain links TRBV20-1 with TRBJ1-6; tentatively, D is TRBD1 (5 bases). The CDR3 covers 17 residues. Trimming took off 2 bases at V and 0 bases at J, with 14 bases between the two ends. From germline, CDR1 is DFQATT and CDR2 SNEGSKA (reference sequence). The CDR3 loop is CSARLKGLSSYNSPLHF. The CDR3 nucleotides read TGCAGTGCTAGACTTAAGGGGCTTAGCTCCTATAATTCACCCCTCCACTTT.

The chain recombines TRBV7-9 with TRBJ2-7; D unclear. CDR1 and CDR2 (germline): SEHNR, FQNEAQ (reference sequence). The CDR3 runs to 13 residues. Trimming cost V 5 bases and J 4 bases, with 12 bases left between them. CDR3 in amino acids: CASSQTDVYEQYF. CDR3 sequence (DNA): TGTGCCAGCAGCCAAACGGACGTTTACGAGCAGTACTTC. Based on the CDR3 plus reference TRBV7-9 and TRBJ2-7, the full variable domain is DTGVSQNPRHKITKRGQNVTFRCDPISEHNRLYWYRQTLGQGPEFLTYFQNEAQLEKSRLLSDRFSAERPKGSFSTLEIQRTEQGDSAMYLCASSQTDVYEQYFGPGTRLTVT.

The chain joins TRBV20-1 to TRBJ2-3, with 7 bases fitting TRBD1. CDR1 is DFQATT and CDR2 is SNEGSKA in the germline V gene (reference sequence). J was trimmed by 7 bases and V by 6 bases; bases with no gene match: 13. The CDR3 runs 14 residues. The CDR3 bases are TGCAGTGCCCTAAGGCTGGACAGGCTAAATACGCAGTATTTT. Translated, it gives CSALRLDRLNTQYF.

The chain employs TRBV20-1 and TRBJ2-3; the match to TRBD2 covers 15 bases. V shed 2 bases and J 9 bases; nucleotides not matched to a gene: 3. Per the germline V gene, CDR1 is DFQATT and CDR2 is SNEGSKA (reference sequence). This CDR3 spans 14 amino acids. The CDR3 coding sequence is TGCAGTGCTAGACCGGGACTAGCGGGAGGAACGCAGTATTTT. The encoded protein is CSARPGLAGGTQYF.

As regards this clonotype: Compared with germline, one end of the junction differs, possibly owing to a read error. The gene calls are TRBV4-1 and TRBJ1-2, with no clear D. Per germline, CDR1 MGHRA and CDR2 YSYEKL. The CDR3 is made up of 12 amino acids. The CDR3 DNA sequence: TGCGCCAGCAGCACACTTTCGGATGGCTGCACCTTC. Translation gives CASSTLSDGCTF.

The rearrangement links TRBV6-2 or TRBV6-3 to TRBJ2-2; D gene unclear. Germline CDR1 is MNHEY and CDR2 is SVGEGT. The CDR3 extends over 12 amino acids. V was trimmed by 4 bases and J by 4 bases, leaving 4 bases between them. DNA of the CDR3: TGTGCCAGCAGTTTTACCACCGGGGAGCTGTTTTTT. Protein: CASSFTTGELFF.

The chain joins TRBV20-1 to TRBJ2-2; a weak D match, TRBD2 (5 bases). This CDR3 contains 13 residues. The germline V gene has CDR1 DFQATT and CDR2 SNEGSKA (reference sequence). Deletions cut 4 bases from V and 5 bases from J, with 11 bases between. In DNA, the CDR3 is TGCAGTGCTACAAGAACGGGGACCGGGGAGCTGTTTTTT. Translated, it gives CSATRTGTGELFF.

The genes are TRBV11-2 and TRBJ2-3, with D possibly TRBD1 on 5 matching bases. The CDR3 has 12 residues. From germline, CDR1 is SGHAT and CDR2 FQNNGV. The CDR3 loop reads CACRGLTDTQYF. The CDR3 DNA is TGTGCATGTAGGGGCCTCACAGATACGCAGTATTTT. The complete variable domain, with remaining parts taken from reference TRBV11-2 and TRBJ2-3, reads EAGVAQSPRYKIIEKRQSVAFWCNPISGHATLYWYQQILGQGPKLLIQFQNNGVVDDSQLPKDRFSAERLKGVDSTLKIQPAKLEDSAVYLCACRGLTDTQYFGPGTRLTVL.

The chain recombines TRBV7-2 with TRBJ2-1; D ambiguous. Between the trimmed V and J ends, which lost 3 bases and 10 bases, there was a span of 10 bases. The CDR3 contains 12 residues. The V gene's germline CDR1 is SGHTA and CDR2 FQGNSA. The CDR3 spells CASSFRPKEQFF. In DNA, the CDR3 is TGTGCCAGCAGCTTTAGGCCCAAGGAGCAGTTCTTC.

The gene calls are TRBV2 and TRBJ1-3, with D maybe TRBD1 (5 bases). Germline CDR1 is SNHLY and CDR2 is FYNNEI. The length of the CDR3 is 18 residues. The V end lost 0 bases, the J end lost 0 bases, and 15 bases lay between the germline ends. In nucleotides, the CDR3 is TGTGCCAGCAGTGAAGCGAGATCGGGACCGTTCTCTGGAAACACCATATATTTT. Residues: CASSEARSGPFSGNTIYF.